The 19 T cell receptor beta chains below come from one sample, sequenced in a study of T-cell reconstitution after alpha-beta-depleted transplantation in children. A library of TCRbeta sequences, prepared with unique molecular identifiers, was generated. TCRdb analysed the PCR reads with MiXCR anew, one entry per CDR3 protein. The table shows just over 350,000 distinct CDR3 sequences, with 13% occurring only once. The starting material was PBMCs, obtained from the stem cell graft. Receptors originate from a human donor who donated a stem cell graft to a child with Fanconi anemia.

This clonotype was detected a few times. The chain is built from TRBV3-1 and TRBJ1-2; no definite D call. Trimming stripped 2 bases from V and 5 bases from J, with 12 bases between. The CDR3 is 14 residues long. Germline V gene data show CDR1 as LGHDT and CDR2 as YNNKEL (reference sequence). The CDR3 sequence: CASSQIDTGYGYTF. The CDR3 DNA reads as TGTGCCAGCAGCCAAATCGACACGGGATATGGCTACACCTTC.

The chain couples TRBV5-6 to TRBJ2-7; 7 nucleotides align to TRBD1. The V and J ends lost 0 bases and 6 bases, in that order; junction bases with no gene match: 6. CDR1 is SGHDT, CDR2 YYEEEE, per germline. The CDR3 contains 14 residues. The CDR3 nucleotides read TGTGCCAGCAGCTTGGCCGACAGGGAATTCGAGCAGTACTTC. Residues: CASSLADREFEQYF. Variable domain in full (rest from reference TRBV5-6 and TRBJ2-7): DAGVTQSPTHLIKTRGQQVTLRCSPKSGHDTVSWYQQALGQGPQFIFQYYEEEERQRGNFPDRFSGHQFPNYSSELNVNALLLGDSALYLCASSLADREFEQYFGPGTRLTVT.

There are a few counts of this clonotype. The CDR3 region has the DNA TGTGCCAGCAGTTTAGCGGGGGCTCCCACCGGGGAGCTGTTTTTT. Its protein is CASSLAGAPTGELFF. The chain is built from TRBV6-2 or TRBV6-3 and TRBJ2-2; 9 bases map to TRBD2. The CDR3 has 15 amino acids. CDR1 and CDR2 from the germline V gene are MNHEY and SVGEGT. The V segment lost 4 bases and the J segment 4 bases; nucleotides outside the gene matches: 4.

This clonotype came up a few times. This chain joins TRBV7-9 and TRBJ2-1, with TRBD1 matching 8 bases. Germline CDR1 reads SEHNR; CDR2 reads FQNEAQ (reference sequence). V shed 4 bases, J shed 10 bases, and the junction held 15 bases outside the gene matches. The CDR3 is 16 amino acids. This CDR3 is CASSSPPQGGPGEQFF. In nucleotides, the CDR3 is TGTGCCAGCAGCTCTCCCCCACAGGGGGGTCCCGGGGAGCAGTTCTTC.

In its sample, this clonotype was seen a few times. The V and J genes are TRBV29-1 and TRBJ1-1; 7 bases agree with TRBD1. Germline loops: CDR1 SQVTM, CDR2 ANQGSEA. The CDR3 spans 11 residues. Trimming cost V 4 bases and J 9 bases; bases outside gene matches: 5. This CDR3 reads CSVVGQQKAFF. The CDR3 DNA follows: TGCAGCGTTGTGGGACAGCAAAAAGCTTTCTTT.

This clonotype was picked up a small number of times. The rearrangement uses TRBV20-1 and TRBJ1-1; D is perhaps TRBD1 (6 bases). This CDR3 region has 13 residues. Trimming left V 0 bases short and J 8 bases short, with 13 bases between. Per the germline V gene, CDR1 is DFQATT and CDR2 is SNEGSKA (reference sequence). CDR3 amino acids: CSARDRTDFEAFF. In nucleotides, the CDR3 is TGCAGTGCTAGAGATAGGACAGACTTCGAAGCTTTCTTT.

This clonotype has more than one count but fewer than ten. The chain recombines TRBV6-1 with TRBJ1-1, with 10 bases lining up with TRBD1. Germline V gene data show CDR1 as MNHNS and CDR2 as SASEGT. J lost 3 bases, V lost 5 bases, and 6 bases had no gene match. The CDR3 length is 15 residues. CDR3 sequence (DNA): TGTGCCAGCAGTATGACAGGGGGCGCGGACACTGAAGCTTTCTTT. Amino acids: CASSMTGGADTEAFF.

This clonotype was counted many times. The rearrangement joins TRBV7-3 to TRBJ2-3; TRBD2 is a possible D gene (5 bases). The CDR3 totals 15 residues. Germline lookup yields CDR1 SGHTA and CDR2 FQGTGA. V was trimmed by 6 bases and J by 0 bases, leaving 13 bases between them. Here the CDR3 reads CASSIGGTSTDTQYF. The CDR3 DNA reads TGTGCCAGCAGTATAGGAGGCACTAGCACAGATACGCAGTATTTT.

The V gene is TRBV11-2, the J gene TRBJ2-1; D is uncertain. The CDR3 runs to 14 residues. With 1 base removed from V and 9 bases from J, the gap between germline ends came to 13 bases. CDR1 SGHAT and CDR2 FQNNGV come from the germline V gene. DNA of the CDR3: TGTGCCAGCAGCTTAGTGGGAAAACGGAGTGAGCAGTTCTTC. Its translation: CASSLVGKRSEQFF. The full variable domain, its missing parts supplied by reference TRBV11-2 and TRBJ2-1, is EAGVAQSPRYKIIEKRQSVAFWCNPISGHATLYWYQQILGQGPKLLIQFQNNGVVDDSQLPKDRFSAERLKGVDSTLKIQPAKLEDSAVYLCASSLVGKRSEQFFGPGTRLTVL.

About this clonotype: The junction departs from germline at one end; a sequencing error may be responsible. V usage is TRBV9 and J usage is TRBJ1-1; no clear D gene. CDR1 SGDLS and CDR2 YYNGEE come from the germline V gene. This CDR3 has 13 amino acids. CDR3 region: CASSVGGRTEGFF. The CDR3, as DNA: TGTGCCAGCAGCGTAGGAGGCAGAACTGAAGGTTTCTTT.

This chain uses TRBV12-3 or TRBV12-4 with TRBJ2-2; D not certain. V was trimmed by 1 base and J by 6 bases, leaving 12 bases between them. The CDR3 runs 15 residues. CDR3 sequence: CASSLVTGRPGELFF. CDR3 nucleotides: TGTGCCAGCAGTTTAGTGACGGGCCGGCCCGGGGAGCTGTTTTTT.

The chain links TRBV7-7 to TRBJ2-2, with D uncertain. The germline gives CDR1 SSHAT, CDR2 FNYEAQ (reference sequence). The V end lost 5 bases, the J end lost 5 bases, and 9 bases lay between the germline ends. This CDR3 is 13 amino acids long. The CDR3 coding sequence is TGTGCCAGCAGCAATAGAAGAACCGGGGAGCTGTTTTTT. It yields the protein CASSNRRTGELFF.

A few counts support this clonotype. V usage is TRBV24-1 and J usage is TRBJ1-5, with no clear D. Trimming cost V 4 bases and J 2 bases, with 11 bases left between them. The CDR3 totals 15 residues. From germline, CDR1 is KGHDR and CDR2 SFDVKD. The CDR3 bases are TGTGCCACCAGTGAAGGTTCTGGGGGCAATCAGCCCCAGCATTTT. Protein product: CATSEGSGGNQPQHF.

The V gene is TRBV4-3, the J gene TRBJ2-5; the D gene is possibly TRBD1 (7 bases). This CDR3 has 18 residues. Germline values: CDR1 LGHNA, CDR2 YSLEER. The V end was cut by 1 base, the J end by 1 base, with 19 bases between. The CDR3 here is CASSQAFRGAPGQETQYF. CDR3 sequence (DNA): TGCGCCAGCAGCCAAGCCTTCAGGGGGGCCCCCGGCCAAGAGACCCAGTACTTC.

This clonotype counts as medium-sized. DNA for the CDR3: TGTGCCAGCAGCCCCTTGAGCCTTGGAGATACGCAGTATTTT. Amino acid sequence: CASSPLSLGDTQYF. The V and J genes are TRBV9 and TRBJ2-3; no firm D call. The V gene lost 4 bases and the J gene lost 5 bases, with 14 bases spanning the gap. Germline loops: CDR1 SGDLS, CDR2 YYNGEE. CDR3 length equals 14 residues.

The V call is TRBV18, the J call TRBJ2-1; the D gene is possibly TRBD1 (6 bases). Germline values: CDR1 KGHSH, CDR2 LQKENI. V lost 6 bases and J lost 8, with 11 bases in between. This CDR3 comprises 12 residues. The CDR3 coding sequence is TGTGCCAGCTCCCCAGGGGTGGATGAGCAGTTCTTC. Protein sequence: CASSPGVDEQFF.

This clonotype occurred a few times. J is TRBJ2-1 and V is TRBV3-1; 8 nucleotides agree with TRBD2. Germline V CDR1 and CDR2: LGHDT, YNNKEL (reference sequence). CDR3 length: 14 amino acids. V shed 1 base and J 5 bases; nucleotides not matched to a gene: 1. CDR3: CASSQAGGHNEQFF. CDR3 bases: TGTGCCAGCAGCCAAGCGGGGGGGCACAATGAGCAGTTCTTC.

This clonotype was seen only a few times. The chain has TRBV20-1 and TRBJ1-5; D possibly corresponds to TRBD1 (5 bases). The germline CDR1 and CDR2 sequences are DFQATT and SNEGSKA (reference sequence). Between the trimmed V and J ends, which lost 4 bases and 6 bases, there was a span of 13 bases. This CDR3 region has 13 residues. In DNA, the CDR3 is TGCAGTGCTACCCAGGGCAGTCTTCAGCCCCAGCATTTT. It translates to CSATQGSLQPQHF.

This clonotype was observed a handful of times. CDR3: CAWESPSGTFYEQYF. CDR3 DNA: TGTGCCTGGGAATCCCCCAGCGGGACCTTCTACGAGCAGTACTTC. The chain is built from TRBV30 and TRBJ2-7, with TRBD2 matching 7 bases. The CDR3 has 15 amino acids. Per the germline V gene, CDR1 is GTSNPN and CDR2 is SVGIG (reference sequence). V shed 5 bases, J shed 3 bases, and the junction held 13 bases outside the gene matches.